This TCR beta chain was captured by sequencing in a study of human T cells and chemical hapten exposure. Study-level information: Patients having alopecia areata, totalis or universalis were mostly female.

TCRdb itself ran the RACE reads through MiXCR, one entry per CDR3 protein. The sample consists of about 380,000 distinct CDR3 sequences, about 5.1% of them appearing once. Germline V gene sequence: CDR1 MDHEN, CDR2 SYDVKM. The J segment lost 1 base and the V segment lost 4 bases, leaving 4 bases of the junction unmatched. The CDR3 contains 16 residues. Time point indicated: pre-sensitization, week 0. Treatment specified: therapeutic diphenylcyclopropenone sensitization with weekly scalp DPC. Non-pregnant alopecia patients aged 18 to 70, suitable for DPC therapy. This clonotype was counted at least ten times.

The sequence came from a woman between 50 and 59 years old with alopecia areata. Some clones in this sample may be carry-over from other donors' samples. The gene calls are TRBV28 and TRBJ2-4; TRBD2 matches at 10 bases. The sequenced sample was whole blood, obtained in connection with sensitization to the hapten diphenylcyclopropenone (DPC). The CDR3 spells CASSSHSGRAKNIQYF. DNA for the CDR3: TGTGCCAGCAGTTCCCATAGCGGGAGGGCCAAAAACATTCAGTACTTC.